This T cell receptor (beta chain) was identified during a study of cytomegalovirus exposure and HLA in healthy donors. Regarding this clone: The antigen is not known.

A multiplex PCR was run with 60 Vbeta primers and 13 Jbeta primers. Produced via immunoSEQ multiplex PCR; TCRdb's table is partial and in-frame only. This sample yields roughly 150,000 clones, of which 70% to 85% are seen a single time; more than 2% belongs to the top ten. Germline CDR1 reads LGHNT; CDR2 reads FRNRAP. The CDR3 has 13 amino acids. V shed 7 bases, J shed 2 bases, and the junction held 5 bases outside the gene matches. Study observations and caveats: A later analysis associated some 16,000 TCR beta sequences with HLA alleles at a 0.05 false discovery rate. A list of about 180 TCR beta chains associated with cytomegalovirus was given. An analysis was carried out at a later point. It showed that HLA-associated TCR beta chains were more clonally expanded than equally common non-associated chains.

This rearrangement joins TRBV12-5 to TRBJ2-7; TRBD2 matches 7 bases. The sample comprised PBMCs. The clonotype was recovered from a middle-aged man in good health and CMV-seropositive. DNA of the CDR3: TGTGCTAGTGTCCCTCGGGGGGCCTACGAGCAGTACTTC. Protein: CASVPRGAYEQYF.